This TCR beta chain derives from a study of T cells in Graves' hyperthyroidism and ophthalmopathy. The table lists this clonotype with a few counts. What was amplified from RNA transcripts were TCR beta CDR3 regions. TCR CDR3 regions were first amplified by RT-PCR with HTBI primers. TCRdb re-called the multiplex PCR reads through MiXCR, storing one row per CDR3 protein. The table has around 520,000 distinct CDR3 sequences, roughly a quarter seen once. The germline gives CDR1 MDHEN, CDR2 SYDVKM. V lost 7 bases, J lost 6 bases, and 16 bases lay in between. This CDR3 comprises 14 residues. Investigators excluded patients with uncontrolled infection, other autoimmune disease, pregnancy or lactation. PBMCs stemmed from more than 7.5 ml fresh peripheral blood.

The genes are TRBV28 and TRBJ1-5; D is undetermined. This clonotype was sampled from a young woman with Graves' ophthalmopathy. Material for sequencing was blood. CDR3 coding DNA: TGTGCCAGCAACACGAATGGGGTAGGTCAGCCCCAGCATTTT. This codes for CASNTNGVGQPQHF.